The text below deals with one T cell receptor (beta chain). Its antigen is unknown. This sample is drawn from a study of cytomegalovirus exposure and HLA in healthy donors. Researchers ran the PCR with 60 Vbeta and 13 Jbeta primers. Produced via immunoSEQ multiplex PCR; TCRdb's table is partial and in-frame only. This sample has fewer than 350,000 clones; around 90% occur once, and the top ten carry roughly 2.1%. The CDR3 contains 16 residues. Per germline, CDR1 SGHRS and CDR2 YFSETQ. V was clipped by 4 bases and J by 0 bases; unmatched bases: 7. General study results and limits: An analysis was carried out later, and it reportedly showed fewer N-insertions in an Asian-associated ancestry cluster than the approximately 670-donor mean. CMV serostatus was the only recorded immune exposure for donors.

The rearrangement links TRBV5-1 to TRBJ2-7; 10 bases fit TRBD2. Sequences were obtained from PBMCs. The receptor was derived from a woman aged 18-29 years in good health and CMV-seronegative. The CDR3 DNA is TGCGCCAGCAGCCCATGGAGCGGGGGGGTCTCCTACGAGCAGTACTTC. This encodes CASSPWSGGVSYEQYF.